This T cell receptor (beta chain) was sequenced for a study of T cells in Graves' hyperthyroidism and ophthalmopathy. Across the whole study: Peripheral blood draws took place at initial diagnosis, ahead of any treatment. Findings and caveats of the study: Most thyroid clonotypes that were expanded above 0.001 also turned up in blood.

Trimming took off 5 bases at V and 1 base at J, with 11 bases between the two ends. The CDR3 is 14 amino acids. Fresh 10 ml peripheral blood yielded PBMCs. RNA transcripts gave rise to amplified TCR beta CDR3 regions. When the TCR CDR3 underwent first-round RT-PCR, the HTBI primer set was used. A single record per CDR3 protein comes from TCRdb applying MiXCR to the multiplex PCR reads. The sample records about 360,000 distinct CDR3 sequences, around 13% being singletons. This clonotype was detected many times. Antigen: not known. This rearrangement joins TRBV12-3 or TRBV12-4 to TRBJ1-1, with a weak D call TRBD1 (5 bases). Sequencing input: blood. This TCR was recovered from a woman aged 18-29 years with Graves' hyperthyroidism. CDR3 bases: TGTGCCAGCAGTCGAGGGACGGGGAACACTGAAGCTTTCTTT. Its protein product is CASSRGTGNTEAFF.